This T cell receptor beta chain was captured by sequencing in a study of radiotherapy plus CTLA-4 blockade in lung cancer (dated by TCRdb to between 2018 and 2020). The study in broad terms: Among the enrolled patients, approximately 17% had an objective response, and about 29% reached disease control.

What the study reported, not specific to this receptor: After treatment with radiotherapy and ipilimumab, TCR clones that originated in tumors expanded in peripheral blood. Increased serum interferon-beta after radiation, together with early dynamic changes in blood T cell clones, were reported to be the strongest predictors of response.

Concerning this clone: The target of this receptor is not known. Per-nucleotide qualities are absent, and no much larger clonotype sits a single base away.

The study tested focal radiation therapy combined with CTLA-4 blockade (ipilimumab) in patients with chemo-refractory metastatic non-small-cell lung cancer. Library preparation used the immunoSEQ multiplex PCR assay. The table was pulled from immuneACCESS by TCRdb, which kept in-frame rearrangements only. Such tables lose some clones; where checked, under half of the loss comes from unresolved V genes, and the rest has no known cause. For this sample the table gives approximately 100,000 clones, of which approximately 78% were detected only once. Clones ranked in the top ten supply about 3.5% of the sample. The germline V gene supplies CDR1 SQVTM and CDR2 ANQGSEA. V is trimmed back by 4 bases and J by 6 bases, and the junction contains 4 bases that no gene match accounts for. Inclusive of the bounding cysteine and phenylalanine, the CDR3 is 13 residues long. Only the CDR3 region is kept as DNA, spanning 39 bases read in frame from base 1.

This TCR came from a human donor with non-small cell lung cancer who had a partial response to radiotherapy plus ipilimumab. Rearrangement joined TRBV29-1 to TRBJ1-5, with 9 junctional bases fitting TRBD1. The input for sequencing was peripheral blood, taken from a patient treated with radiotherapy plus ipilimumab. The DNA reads TGCAGCGTTGGGACAGGGGCTAGTCAGCCCCAGCATTTT. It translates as CSVGTGASQPQHF.